The 8 T cell receptor beta chains listed next were all sequenced from one sample in a study of OX40 agonist ivuxolimab in advanced cancers. The library was produced with the immunoSEQ multiplex PCR assay. The clones in this table, taken by TCRdb from immuneACCESS, are in-frame only. Not every clone is retained; where verified, under half of the shortfall comes from an unresolved V gene, and the cause of the rest is unknown. The table for this sample lists tens of thousands of clones; about nine tenths of them were counted only once. The top ten hold under 1% of the sample. The specimen was CD4+ or CD8+ T cells sorted from blood, collected in a trial of the OX40 agonist ivuxolimab. These receptors all come from an adult with an advanced solid tumor such as melanoma, head and neck, liver or kidney cancer.

The CDR3 region has the DNA TGTGCCAGCAGGGTCGACATCTACGAGCAGTACTTC. This sequence encodes CASRVDIYEQYF. The V and J genes are TRBV11-2 and TRBJ2-7; no reliable D call. The CDR3 spans 12 residues. V was pared by 6 bases and J by 3 bases, with 9 bases between. The V gene's germline CDR1 is SGHAT and CDR2 FQNNGV.

This clone was recorded a few times. This chain joins TRBV6-1 and TRBJ1-6, with D unresolved. The germline V and J ends were trimmed by 0 bases and 7 bases, with 10 bases remaining between them. Germline CDR1 MNHNS, CDR2 SASEGT. The CDR3 is 15 residues long. CDR3 in amino acids: CASSEAGRSNSPLHF. DNA of the CDR3: TGTGCCAGCAGTGAAGCCGGACGGTCGAATTCACCCCTCCACTTT.

The V call is TRBV18, the J call TRBJ1-2; 9 bases line up with TRBD1. Germline V gene data show CDR1 as KGHSH and CDR2 as LQKENI. With V trimmed by 5 bases and J by 6 bases, 10 bases remained unmatched. This CDR3 contains 15 residues. CDR3 region: CASSFRQGEVDGYTF. The CDR3 nucleotides read TGTGCCAGCTCATTTCGACAGGGGGAGGTGGATGGCTACACCTTC.

This chain uses TRBV19 with TRBJ2-3; D not resolved. Trimming stripped 3 bases from V and 6 bases from J, with 4 bases between. This CDR3 spans 11 amino acids. Germline V gives CDR1 LNHDA, CDR2 SQIVND (reference sequence). CDR3 amino acids: CASSISDTQYF. The CDR3 nucleotides are TGTGCCAGTAGTATCTCTGATACGCAGTATTTT.

The chain has TRBV9 and TRBJ2-6; 7 nucleotides match TRBD1. J gave up 2 bases and V 4 bases, and 6 bases lay outside the gene matches. The CDR3 totals 16 residues. Per germline, CDR1 SGDLS and CDR2 YYNGEE. The chain's CDR3 is CASSIGGGPGANVLTF. CDR3 coding DNA: TGTGCCAGCAGCATAGGGGGCGGTCCTGGGGCCAACGTCCTGACTTTC.

V and J are TRBV7-3 and TRBJ2-7; 10 bases align to TRBD1. The CDR3 spans 13 residues. CDR1 SGHTA and CDR2 FQGTGA come from the germline V gene. V lost 5 bases, J lost 5 bases, and 3 bases stayed unmatched. For the CDR3, the DNA is TGTGCCAGCAGCCTCGGGACAGGGGACGAGCAGTACTTC. Encoded protein: CASSLGTGDEQYF.

The chain is built from TRBV2 and TRBJ2-5; 9 positions agree with TRBD2. The germline V gene encodes CDR1 SNHLY and CDR2 FYNNEI. CDR3 size: 15 residues. Trimming took 4 bases from V and 2 from J; bases not matched to a gene: 5. The DNA for the CDR3 is TGTGCCAGCAGTGTCGGTAGCGGGGGTCAAGAGACCCAGTACTTC. This sequence encodes CASSVGSGGQETQYF.

In DNA, the CDR3 is TGTGCCAGCAGTCCAGGGACAGGGGGCGCCTACGAGCAGTACTTC. Protein sequence: CASSPGTGGAYEQYF. The chain has TRBV28 and TRBJ2-5; 12 bases are shared with TRBD1. Gene TRBJ2-7 matches the end of the DNA better, so the J call may be wrong. From germline, CDR1 is MDHEN and CDR2 SYDVKM. The CDR3 spans 15 residues.